The T cell receptor (beta chain) described here comes from a study of CD8 T cells in Susac syndrome. Germline V gene lookup returns CDR1 SGHNT and CDR2 YYREEE (reference sequence). Trimming removed 3 bases from V and 6 bases from J; junction bases left unmatched: 4. This CDR3 comprises 15 residues. This clonotype was detected once. The antigen remains unidentified. With random hexamers, reverse transcription was performed on roughly 0.5 to 1 ug of RNA. One entry per CDR3 protein, called by TCRdb with MiXCR from the immunoSEQ multiplex PCR reads. The table lists 92,000 or so distinct CDR3 sequences, approximately 96% of them singletons. Study outcomes and limitations: Acknowledgment was made by the study that its TCR sequencing and HLA analysis involved a relatively small number of individuals.

Blood CD8+ and CD4+ T cells underwent high-throughput TCR beta sequencing. The patients with Susac syndrome satisfied recently defined diagnostic criteria for either definite or probable disease. The source of this sequence is a human donor with Susac syndrome. Sequenced material: CD8+ T cells from PBMCs. The chain links TRBV5-4 to TRBJ2-3; 13 bases are shared with TRBD2. CDR3 nucleotide sequence: TGTGCCAGCAGCTCGACACTAGCGGGGGGGGATACGCAGTATTTT. It codes for CASSSTLAGGDTQYF.